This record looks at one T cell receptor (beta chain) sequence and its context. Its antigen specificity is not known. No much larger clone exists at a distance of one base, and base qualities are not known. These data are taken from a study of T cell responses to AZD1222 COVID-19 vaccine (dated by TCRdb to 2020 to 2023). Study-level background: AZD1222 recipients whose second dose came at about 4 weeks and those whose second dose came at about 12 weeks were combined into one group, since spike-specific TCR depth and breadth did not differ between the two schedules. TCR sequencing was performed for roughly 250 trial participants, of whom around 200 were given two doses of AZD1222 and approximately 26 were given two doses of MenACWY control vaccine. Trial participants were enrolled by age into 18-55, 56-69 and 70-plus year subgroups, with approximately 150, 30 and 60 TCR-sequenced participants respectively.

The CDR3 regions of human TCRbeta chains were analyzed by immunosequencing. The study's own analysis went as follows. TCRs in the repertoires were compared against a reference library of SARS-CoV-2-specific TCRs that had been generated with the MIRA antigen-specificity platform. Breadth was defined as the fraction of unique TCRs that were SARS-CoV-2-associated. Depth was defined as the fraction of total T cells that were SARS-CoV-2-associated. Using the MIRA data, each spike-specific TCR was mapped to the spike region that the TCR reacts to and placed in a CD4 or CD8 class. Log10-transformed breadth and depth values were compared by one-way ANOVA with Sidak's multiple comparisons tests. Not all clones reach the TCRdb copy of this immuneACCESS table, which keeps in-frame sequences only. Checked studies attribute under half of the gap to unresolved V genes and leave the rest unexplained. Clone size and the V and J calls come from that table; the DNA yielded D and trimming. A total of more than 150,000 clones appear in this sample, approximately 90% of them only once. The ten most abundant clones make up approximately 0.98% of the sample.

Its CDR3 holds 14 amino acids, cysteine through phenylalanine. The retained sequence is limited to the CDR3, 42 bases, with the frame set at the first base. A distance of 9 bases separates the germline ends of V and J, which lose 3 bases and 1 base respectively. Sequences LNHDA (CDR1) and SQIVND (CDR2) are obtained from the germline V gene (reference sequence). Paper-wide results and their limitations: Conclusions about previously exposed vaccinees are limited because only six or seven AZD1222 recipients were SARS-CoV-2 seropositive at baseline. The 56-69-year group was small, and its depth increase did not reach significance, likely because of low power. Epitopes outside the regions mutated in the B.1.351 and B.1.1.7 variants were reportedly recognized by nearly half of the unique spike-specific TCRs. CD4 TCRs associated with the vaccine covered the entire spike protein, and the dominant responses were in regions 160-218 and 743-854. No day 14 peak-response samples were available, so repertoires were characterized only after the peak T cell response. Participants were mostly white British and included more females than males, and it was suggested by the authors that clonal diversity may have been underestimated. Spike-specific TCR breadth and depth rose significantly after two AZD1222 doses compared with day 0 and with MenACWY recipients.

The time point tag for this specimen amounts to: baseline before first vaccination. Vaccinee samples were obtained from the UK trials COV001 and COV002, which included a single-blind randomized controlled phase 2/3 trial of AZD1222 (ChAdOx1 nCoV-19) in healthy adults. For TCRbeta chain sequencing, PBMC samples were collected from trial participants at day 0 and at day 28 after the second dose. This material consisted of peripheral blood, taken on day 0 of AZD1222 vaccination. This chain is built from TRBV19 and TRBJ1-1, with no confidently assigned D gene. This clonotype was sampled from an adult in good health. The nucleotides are TGTGCCAGTAGTATCCGGCAGCAGAACACTGAAGCTTTCTTT. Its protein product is CASSIRQQNTEAFF.